A selection of T cell receptor beta chains follows, all from one sample in a study of T-cell reconstitution after alpha-beta-depleted transplantation in children. TCRdb used MiXCR to reprocess the PCR reads, holding one entry per CDR3 protein. The repertoire holds about 980,000 distinct CDR3 sequences, with roughly 29% as singletons. The source material was PBMCs, mostly from graft donor cells, sampled 360 days after TCRalphabeta/CD19-depleted stem cell transplant. The receptors stem from a boy less than two years old who had a stem cell transplant for SCID, so the T cells may come from the graft donor. Each CDR3 is given with its conserved first and last residue.

CDR3aa	v_gene	j_gene
CASSQVRGALTDTQYF	TRBV4-1	TRBJ2-3
CASSPTILGIQETQYF	TRBV18	TRBJ2-5
CASSPAGEAFF	TRBV7-9	TRBJ1-1
CASSLAWGTAIYEQYF	TRBV5-1	TRBJ2-7
CASSLITGDGYTF	TRBV7-3	TRBJ1-2
CASSTLDSLTDTQYF	TRBV2	TRBJ2-3
CASSSDFSTDTQYF	TRBV5-8	TRBJ2-3
CASSYNLQETQYF	TRBV12-3/TRBV12-4	TRBJ2-5
CSVEGLAGTQYF	TRBV29-1	TRBJ2-3
CASSRRAPLGLVSYTQYF	TRBV11-2	TRBJ2-3
CSVQGLGSYEQYF	TRBV29-1	TRBJ2-7
CASSKTSGGFPYNEQFF	TRBV6-4	TRBJ2-1
CASSRTSGKLFF	TRBV12-3/TRBV12-4	TRBJ1-4
CAISERGMGNQPQHF	TRBV10-3	TRBJ1-5
CASTSRDGLEGNSPLHF	TRBV6-5	TRBJ1-6